The 28 T cell receptor beta chains presented below share a single source sample, sequenced in a study of OX40 agonist ivuxolimab in advanced cancers. Produced via immunoSEQ multiplex PCR; TCRdb's table is partial and in-frame only. The top ten hold roughly 1.6% of the sample, which has about 96,000 clones, 90% seen once. This sample comprised CD4+ or CD8+ T cells sorted from blood, obtained in a trial of the OX40 agonist ivuxolimab. All receptors derive from an adult with an advanced solid tumor such as melanoma, head and neck, liver or kidney cancer.

J is TRBJ2-1 and V is TRBV11-3; D is perhaps TRBD1 (7 bases). The germline V gene encodes CDR1 SGHNT and CDR2 YENEEA. The CDR3 contains 19 residues. The V and J ends lost 5 bases and 1 base respectively, with 24 bases between them. In nucleotides, the CDR3 is TGTGCCAGCAGCGGAGGGGGATACAGGGGAGCTGAGTCCTACAATGAGCAGTTCTTC. The encoded protein is CASSGGGYRGAESYNEQFF.

The chain links TRBV6-6 to TRBJ2-7; 10 bases line up with TRBD1. The V gene's germline CDR1 is MNHNY and CDR2 SVGAGI (reference sequence). This CDR3 is 14 amino acids long. Losses at the gene ends were 6 bases for V and 6 bases for J; bases not matched to a gene: 8. CDR3 sequence: CASRSGQGTTEQYF. DNA for the CDR3: TGTGCCAGCAGATCGGGACAGGGGACAACCGAGCAGTACTTC.

V usage is TRBV19 and J usage is TRBJ2-7; 9 nucleotides line up with TRBD1. J lost 2 bases, V lost 6 bases, and 11 bases had no gene match. The CDR3 consists of 16 residues. Germline V lookup: CDR1 LNHDA, CDR2 SQIVND (reference sequence). The CDR3 DNA reads TGTGCCAGTAGACTACAGGGGGCTCCGGATACCTACGAGCAGTACTTC. Translated: CASRLQGAPDTYEQYF.

This chain connects TRBV28 to TRBJ1-2, with 8 bases lining up with TRBD1. CDR1 is MDHEN and CDR2 is SYDVKM in the germline V gene. The CDR3 length is 13 residues. With 5 bases clipped from V and 7 bases from J, the junction kept 6 bases outside the gene matches. The CDR3 nucleotides are TGTGCCAGCAGTCCGCAGGGGGCCCTTGGCTACACCTTC. It codes for CASSPQGALGYTF.

V usage is TRBV10-3 and J usage is TRBJ2-3; 8 bases agree with TRBD2. The CDR3 covers 15 residues. Looked up from germline, CDR1 is ENHRY and CDR2 is SYGVKD. Trimming removed 6 bases from V and 6 bases from J; junction bases left unmatched: 11. The CDR3 protein is CAIRKGLDGSDTQYF. The DNA for the CDR3 is TGTGCCATCAGAAAGGGACTAGACGGCTCGGATACGCAGTATTTT.

This rearrangement joins TRBV5-4 to TRBJ2-5; 9 nucleotides align to TRBD1. Germline-derived CDR1 and CDR2 are SGHNT and YYREEE (reference sequence). The CDR3 contains 14 residues. V shed 4 bases and J 2 bases; nucleotides not matched to a gene: 3. The CDR3 spells CASSPDRGQETQYF. The CDR3 nucleotides read TGTGCCAGCAGCCCTGACAGGGGGCAAGAGACCCAGTACTTC.

This chain connects TRBV6-5 to TRBJ1-2, with D possibly TRBD1 on 6 matching bases. The germline V gene encodes CDR1 MNHEY and CDR2 SVGAGI. V was pared by 6 bases and J by 7 bases, with 15 bases between. There are 13 residues in the CDR3. The CDR3 DNA reads TGTGCCAGCAGATCAACAGGGCCCATTGGCTACACCTTC. Translation: CASRSTGPIGYTF.

The chain uses TRBV4-2 and TRBJ2-1; TRBD2 matches at 8 bases. This CDR3 spans 15 amino acids. Germline CDR1 is LGHNA and CDR2 is YNFKEQ. With 5 bases clipped from V and 6 bases from J, the junction kept 9 bases outside the gene matches. The CDR3 sequence is CASSDGTRPGNEQFF. The CDR3 coding sequence is TGTGCCAGCAGCGACGGGACTAGGCCCGGCAATGAGCAGTTCTTC.

The J gene is TRBJ1-5, the V gene TRBV7-3; 8 bases align to TRBD1. Germline assignment: CDR1 SGHTA and CDR2 FQGTGA. The CDR3 runs 13 residues. The ends lost 2 bases at V and 7 bases at J; junction bases unmatched: 1. The CDR3 nucleotides read TGTGCCAGCAGCTTATCAGGGGGCCAGCCCCAGCATTTT. Protein sequence: CASSLSGGQPQHF.

This sequence joins TRBV6-5 and TRBJ2-3; 8 bases are shared with TRBD1. The CDR3 totals 15 residues. The germline gives CDR1 MNHEY, CDR2 SVGAGI. The J segment lost 5 bases and the V segment lost 4 bases, leaving 8 bases of the junction unmatched. The CDR3 reads CASSSYTGGGDTQYF. The DNA of the CDR3 is TGTGCCAGCAGTTCCTACACAGGGGGTGGAGATACGCAGTATTTT.

This chain joins TRBV7-9 and TRBJ1-2; 7 nucleotides match TRBD1. V lost 8 bases to trimming and J lost 6 bases; unmatched junction nucleotides: 9. This CDR3 has 13 amino acids. In germline, CDR1 is SEHNR, CDR2 FQNEAQ (reference sequence). In nucleotides, the CDR3 is TGTGCCAGCTCACAGGGGATTGACCATGGCTACACCTTC. This codes for CASSQGIDHGYTF.

A single count supports this clone. DNA for the CDR3: TGTGCCAGCAGCTTGACGAGGGGGAAACCGCAGTTCTTC. Encoded protein: CASSLTRGKPQFF. This chain uses TRBV9 with TRBJ2-1; maybe TRBD1 (6 bases). The CDR3 runs to 13 residues. Trimming took 4 bases from V and 12 from J, leaving 17 bases between them. CDR1 is SGDLS and CDR2 is YYNGEE in the germline V gene.

V gene TRBV5-1 combines with J gene TRBJ2-5, with D unresolved. This CDR3 is 13 amino acids long. Germline values: CDR1 SGHRS, CDR2 YFSETQ. The V end was cut by 4 bases, the J end by 5 bases, with 12 bases between. The CDR3 DNA reads TGCGCCAGCAGCCCGACCATAGGGGAGACCCAGTACTTC. Its protein is CASSPTIGETQYF.

This clone was seen only a few times. The chain recombines TRBV7-2 with TRBJ2-7; TRBD2 matches 10 bases. Per germline, CDR1 SGHTA and CDR2 FQGNSA. This CDR3 is 13 amino acids long. V dropped 6 bases and J dropped 7; count of bases not matched to a gene: 6. CDR3: CASSPTAGGEQYF. As DNA, the CDR3 is TGTGCCAGCAGTCCCACAGCGGGAGGGGAGCAGTACTTC.

The chain uses TRBV5-6 and TRBJ2-3; 8 bases are shared with TRBD2. In germline, CDR1 is SGHDT, CDR2 YYEEEE. The CDR3 extends over 15 amino acids. V lost 3 bases to trimming and J lost 5 bases; unmatched junction nucleotides: 8. The CDR3 coding sequence is TGTGCCAGCAGCTCAATGGGACTAGTTATAGATACGCAGTATTTT. Residues: CASSSMGLVIDTQYF.

This chain uses TRBV7-6 with TRBJ2-1; 7 positions agree with TRBD1. The CDR3 extends over 15 amino acids. V trimming: 5 bases; J trimming: 4 bases; junction bases outside the gene matches: 8. The germline V gene has CDR1 SGHVS and CDR2 FNYEAQ. The CDR3, as DNA: TGTGCCAGCAGCCCCCGACAGGGAGTGTACAATGAGCAGTTCTTC. This gives the protein CASSPRQGVYNEQFF.

J is TRBJ1-4 and V is TRBV19; 7 positions agree with TRBD1. CDR1 is LNHDA and CDR2 is SQIVND in the germline V gene (reference sequence). This CDR3 has 15 residues. The J segment lost 2 bases and the V segment lost 5 bases, leaving 5 bases of the junction unmatched. The CDR3 DNA follows: TGTGCCAGTAGTTTGGTGACAGGGACTAATGAAAAACTGTTTTTT. Translation gives CASSLVTGTNEKLFF.

The chain has TRBV21-1 and TRBJ2-1; the DNA was not compared with TRBD2, the D call given in the table. TRBV21-1 is recorded as a pseudogene. The CDR3 is 12 residues long. CDR3 DNA sequence: TGTGCCAGCAATCCTAGCGGAGCCGAGCAGTTCTTC. This codes for CASNPSGAEQFF.

The chain recombines TRBV30 with TRBJ2-1, with TRBD2 matching 10 bases. The ends lost 2 bases at V and 15 bases at J; junction bases unmatched: 13. Per the germline V gene, CDR1 is GTSNPN and CDR2 is SVGIG (reference sequence). The CDR3 sequence is 14 residues long. The CDR3 DNA sequence: TGTGCCTGGAGTACAGGGACTAGCGACAGCTTGTTGTTCTTC. The encoded protein is CAWSTGTSDSLLFF.

V and J are TRBV28 and TRBJ1-3; D not certain. CDR3 length: 16 residues. The germline gives CDR1 MDHEN, CDR2 SYDVKM. Trimming left V 4 bases short and J 1 base short, with 14 bases between. As DNA, the CDR3 is TGTGCCAGCAGTTACCTCCTAGACGGTTCTGGAAACACCATATATTTT. Translating it yields CASSYLLDGSGNTIYF. Full variable domain (rest looked up from reference TRBV28 and TRBJ1-3): DVKVTQSSRYLVKRTGEKVFLECVQDMDHENMFWYRQDPGLGLRLIYFSYDVKMKEKGDIPEGYSVSREKKERFSLILESASTNQTSMYLCASSYLLDGSGNTIYFGEGSWLTVV.

This chain joins TRBV7-2 and TRBJ1-2; D is perhaps TRBD1 (5 bases). The CDR3 length is 14 residues. The germline gives CDR1 SGHTA, CDR2 FQGNSA. Trimming removed 0 bases from V and 3 bases from J, with 8 bases in between. CDR3 loop: CASSLAGEDYGYTF. The CDR3 DNA sequence: TGTGCCAGCAGCTTAGCAGGGGAGGACTATGGCTACACCTTC.

This clone came up a few times. V usage is TRBV30 and J usage is TRBJ1-6, with a possible D match to TRBD1 (6 bases). Trimming pared 5 bases from V and 4 bases from J, leaving 9 bases between. This CDR3 contains 13 residues. Germline V gene data show CDR1 as GTSNPN and CDR2 as SVGIG (reference sequence). The CDR3 loop reads CAWGGQYNSPLHF. CDR3 in DNA: TGTGCCTGGGGTGGACAGTATAATTCACCCCTCCACTTT.

The rearrangement uses TRBV7-2 and TRBJ2-5; 9 bases are shared with TRBD2. The trim removed 1 base at V and 10 bases at J, leaving 10 bases unmatched. The CDR3 contains 15 residues. The germline V gene encodes CDR1 SGHTA and CDR2 FQGNSA. CDR3 sequence (DNA): TGTGCCAGCAGCTTAGACCGGACTAGCGTCACCATCCAGTACTTC. As protein: CASSLDRTSVTIQYF.

The genes are TRBV7-2 and TRBJ1-3; tentatively, D is TRBD1 (6 bases). The V end lost 6 bases, the J end lost 4 bases, and 13 bases lay between the germline ends. The CDR3 loop spans 14 amino acids. CDR1 is SGHTA, CDR2 FQGNSA, per germline. The CDR3 loop reads CASSPGEIGNTIYF. The CDR3, as DNA: TGTGCCAGCAGTCCAGGGGAGATCGGAAACACCATATATTTT. The full variable domain, completed using reference TRBV7-2 and TRBJ1-3, is GAGVSQSPSNKVTEKGKDVELRCDPISGHTALYWYRQSLGQGLEFLIYFQGNSAPDKSGLPSDRFSAERTGGSVSTLTIQRTQQEDSAVYLCASSPGEIGNTIYFGEGSWLTVV.

Of note for this clone: The junction does not match germline at one end; this may be a read error. The chain has TRBV7-7 and TRBJ2-6; a possible D gene is TRBD1 (6 bases). This CDR3 is built from 13 residues. From germline, CDR1 is SSHAT and CDR2 FNYEAQ (reference sequence). CDR3 bases: TGTGCTAGCAGCTCCAGGCCAGGGGACGTCCTGACTTTC. Translated, it gives CASSSRPGDVLTF. The full variable domain, in which reference TRBV7-7 and TRBJ2-6 provide the parts outside the CDR3, is GAGVSQSPRYKVTKRGQDVTLRCDPISSHATLYWYQQALGQGPEFLTYFNYEAQPDKSGLPSDRFSAERPEGSISTLTIQRTEQRDSAMYRCASSSRPGDVLTFGAGSRLTVL.

CDR3 loop: CASSLEGRTQETQYF. CDR3 coding DNA: TGCGCCAGCAGCTTGGAAGGAAGAACCCAAGAGACCCAGTACTTC. This sequence joins TRBV5-1 and TRBJ2-5, with D unclear. The CDR3 sequence is 15 residues long. The V gene lost 0 bases and the J gene lost 1 base, with 10 bases spanning the gap. Germline V gene sequence: CDR1 SGHRS, CDR2 YFSETQ.

The chain couples TRBV29-1 to TRBJ2-2; TRBD1 matches 7 bases. CDR1 is SQVTM and CDR2 is ANQGSEA in the germline V gene. With V trimmed by 7 bases and J by 0 bases, 5 bases remained unmatched. The CDR3 covers 14 residues. In nucleotides, the CDR3 is TGCAGCGGCTACAGGGGTGCGAACACCGGGGAGCTGTTTTTT. This gives the protein CSGYRGANTGELFF.

This clone was observed a single time. The gene calls are TRBV19 and TRBJ2-5, with D perhaps being TRBD1 or TRBD2 (6 bases each). V dropped 4 bases and J dropped 4 bases, with 22 bases sitting between them. This CDR3 comprises 17 residues. CDR1 and CDR2 from the germline V gene are LNHDA and SQIVND (reference sequence). DNA of the CDR3: TGTGCCAGTAGTACGTCTTTATCGGGGGCAGAGACAGAGACCCAGTACTTC. Encoded protein: CASSTSLSGAETETQYF.